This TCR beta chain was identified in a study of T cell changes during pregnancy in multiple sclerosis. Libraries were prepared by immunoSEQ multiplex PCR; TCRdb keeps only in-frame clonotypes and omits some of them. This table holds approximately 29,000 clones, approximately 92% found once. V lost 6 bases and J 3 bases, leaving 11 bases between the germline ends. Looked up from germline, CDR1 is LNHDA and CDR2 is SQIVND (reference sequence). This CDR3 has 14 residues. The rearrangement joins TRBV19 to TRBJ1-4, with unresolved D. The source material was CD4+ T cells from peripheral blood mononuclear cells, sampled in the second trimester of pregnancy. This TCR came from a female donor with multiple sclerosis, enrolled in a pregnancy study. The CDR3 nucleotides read TGTGCCAGTAGCCTCGACGGAGCTAATGAAAAACTGTTTTTT. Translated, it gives CASSLDGANEKLFF.